The 21 T cell receptor beta chains presented below share a single source sample, sequenced in a study of OX40 agonist ivuxolimab in advanced cancers. The repertoire was sequenced with immunoSEQ multiplex PCR; TCRdb's copy has only in-frame clones and lacks some. Seen here are 30,000 to 35,000 clones, around nine tenths observed once, and the top ten hold around 39%. This specimen was CD4+ or CD8+ T cells sorted from blood, taken in a trial of the OX40 agonist ivuxolimab. Receptors were obtained from an adult with an advanced solid tumor such as melanoma, head and neck, liver or kidney cancer.

The gene calls are TRBV7-3 and TRBJ2-2, with D possibly being TRBD2 (5 bases). Trimming took off 6 bases at V and 7 bases at J, with 21 bases between the two ends. Germline V gene lookup returns CDR1 SGHTA and CDR2 FQGTGA. The CDR3 has 16 residues. DNA of the CDR3: TGTGCCAGCAGAAACTTTGAAGAGATAGGAGGCGGGGAGCTGTTTTTT. It is translated as CASRNFEEIGGGELFF.

The chain couples TRBV13 to TRBJ1-2; D gene unclear. The CDR3 spans 14 residues. Trimming left V 0 bases short and J 3 bases short, with 8 bases between. Germline lookup yields CDR1 PRHDT and CDR2 FYEKMQ (reference sequence). Here the CDR3 reads CASSLGAGYYGYTF. The CDR3 bases are TGTGCCAGCAGCTTAGGGGCGGGGTACTATGGCTACACCTTC.

The chain couples TRBV7-9 to TRBJ2-5, with D tentatively TRBD1 (5 bases). With 3 bases removed from V and 2 bases from J, the gap between germline ends came to 10 bases. CDR1 is SEHNR and CDR2 is FQNEAQ in the germline V gene (reference sequence). The CDR3 runs to 14 residues. The CDR3 region has the DNA TGTGCCAGCAGCTTCCTGGCAGGGCAAGAGACCCAGTACTTC. Residues: CASSFLAGQETQYF.

This sequence joins TRBV7-2 and TRBJ1-5; 8 nucleotides match TRBD1. J was trimmed by 0 bases and V by 3 bases; bases with no gene match: 1. The CDR3 loop spans 15 amino acids. The germline CDR1 and CDR2 sequences are SGHTA and FQGNSA. CDR3 sequence (DNA): TGTGCCAGCAGCTTCGACAGGGGTAGCAATCAGCCCCAGCATTTT. Protein sequence: CASSFDRGSNQPQHF.

The rearrangement joins TRBV19 to TRBJ1-5; D might be TRBD1 (6 bases). In germline, CDR1 is LNHDA, CDR2 SQIVND (reference sequence). The CDR3 spans 18 residues. The V and J ends lost 3 bases and 6 bases respectively, with 24 bases between them. The CDR3 sequence is CASSISRGVTGRVQPQHF. The CDR3 bases are TGTGCCAGTAGTATCAGCAGGGGAGTAACGGGGAGGGTTCAGCCCCAGCATTTT.

The CDR3 sequence is CASKSGGFDQPQHF. In DNA, the CDR3 is TGTGCCAGTAAATCAGGGGGCTTCGATCAGCCCCAGCATTTT. The chain couples TRBV19 to TRBJ1-5; 8 nucleotides align to TRBD1. V lost 7 bases and J lost 5; bases outside the gene matches: 7. The CDR3 extends over 14 amino acids. From germline, CDR1 is LNHDA and CDR2 SQIVND (reference sequence).

The chain links TRBV19 to TRBJ2-1, with 8 nucleotides matching TRBD2. J was trimmed by 9 bases and V by 3 bases; bases with no gene match: 10. The CDR3 is 15 residues long. Germline CDR1 is LNHDA and CDR2 is SQIVND (reference sequence). The CDR3 protein is CASSMGTRSWGEQFF. CDR3 nucleotide sequence: TGTGCCAGTAGTATGGGGACTAGGTCTTGGGGTGAGCAGTTCTTC.

The chain links TRBV29-1 to TRBJ2-7; D unresolved. The CDR3 spans 12 residues. The ends were cut back, 2 bases at V and 2 bases at J, with 7 bases in the middle. Germline CDR1 and CDR2: SQVTM and ANQGSEA. The CDR3 loop is CSVEMDAYEQYF. In DNA, the CDR3 is TGCAGCGTTGAAATGGACGCCTACGAGCAGTACTTC.

A single count supports this clone. The chain couples TRBV11-3 to TRBJ2-2; D ambiguous. Trimming removed 3 bases from V and 3 bases from J, with 8 bases in between. The germline V gene encodes CDR1 SGHNT and CDR2 YENEEA. The CDR3 has 14 residues. The CDR3 protein is CASSLTSHTGELFF. Written as DNA, the CDR3 is TGTGCCAGCAGCTTGACCAGCCACACCGGGGAGCTGTTTTTT.

The V and J genes are TRBV12-5 and TRBJ2-5, with 10 nucleotides matching TRBD2. J gave up 0 bases and V 6 bases, and 1 base lay outside the gene matches. Germline lookup yields CDR1 LGHNT and CDR2 FRNRAP. CDR3 size: 14 residues. This CDR3 is CASGAGGYQETQYF. The CDR3 region has the DNA TGTGCTAGTGGAGCGGGGGGGTACCAAGAGACCCAGTACTTC.

The rearrangement uses TRBV7-9 and TRBJ2-2, with D maybe TRBD1 (6 bases). The CDR3 sequence is 15 residues long. The germline V and J ends were trimmed by 5 bases and 4 bases, with 14 bases remaining between them. The germline V gene has CDR1 SEHNR and CDR2 FQNEAQ (reference sequence). CDR3 residues: CASSRDRFGTGELFF. The CDR3 nucleotides are TGTGCCAGCAGCAGAGACAGGTTTGGCACCGGGGAGCTGTTTTTT.

The chain is built from TRBV7-8 and TRBJ2-1, with 7 bases matching TRBD1. After removal of 10 bases from V and 8 bases from J, the junction contained 5 bases not matched to a gene. This CDR3 contains 11 residues. CDR1 and CDR2 (germline): SGHVS, FQNEAQ. The CDR3 DNA reads as TGTGCCACCCTAGGGGGCCATGAGCAGTTCTTC. It encodes CATLGGHEQFF.

This chain joins TRBV9 and TRBJ2-7, with 10 positions matching TRBD1. Per germline, CDR1 SGDLS and CDR2 YYNGEE. The CDR3 loop spans 17 amino acids. V lost 3 bases to trimming and J lost 0 bases; unmatched junction nucleotides: 9. CDR3 in DNA: TGTGCCAGCAGCGCAGGGACAGGGGAAGTCGGCTCCTACGAGCAGTACTTC. Amino acid sequence: CASSAGTGEVGSYEQYF.

The gene calls are TRBV7-9 and TRBJ2-2; TRBD1 agrees at 11 bases. The CDR3 is 16 residues long. Germline V gene data show CDR1 as SEHNR and CDR2 as FQNEAQ (reference sequence). V shed 5 bases, J shed 4 bases, and the junction held 6 bases outside the gene matches. CDR3 region: CASSHGTGGFTGELFF. The CDR3 nucleotides are TGTGCCAGCAGCCACGGGACAGGGGGTTTCACCGGGGAGCTGTTTTTT.

The V call is TRBV5-1, the J call TRBJ2-7; 7 nucleotides match TRBD1. With 4 bases clipped from V and 3 bases from J, the junction kept 10 bases outside the gene matches. Looked up from germline, CDR1 is SGHRS and CDR2 is YFSETQ. The CDR3 is 15 amino acids. The CDR3 region is CASSNPGTEIYEQYF. As DNA, the CDR3 is TGCGCCAGCAGCAACCCCGGGACAGAAATCTACGAGCAGTACTTC.

The rearrangement links TRBV5-1 to TRBJ2-7; D remains ambiguous. Deletions cut 4 bases from V and 7 bases from J, with 18 bases between. This CDR3 is 14 amino acids long. Germline V gives CDR1 SGHRS, CDR2 YFSETQ. This chain's CDR3 is CASSPRLKDPEQYF. DNA of the CDR3: TGCGCCAGCAGCCCCCGATTAAAGGACCCAGAGCAGTACTTC.

The chain is built from TRBV2 and TRBJ1-1; D is possibly TRBD1 (5 bases). Deletions cut 3 bases from V and 5 bases from J, with 13 bases between. The CDR3 length is 14 residues. Germline CDR1 reads SNHLY; CDR2 reads FYNNEI. CDR3 sequence (DNA): TGTGCCAGCAGTGAGTGGCGGGAGGGGACTGAAGCTTTCTTT. Amino acids: CASSEWREGTEAFF. The whole variable domain, remainder taken from reference TRBV2 and TRBJ1-1, is EPEVTQTPSHQVTQMGQEVILRCVPISNHLYFYWYRQILGQKVEFLVSFYNNEISEKSEIFDDQFSVERPDGSNFTLKIRSTKLEDSAMYFCASSEWREGTEAFFGQGTRLTVV.

The V gene is TRBV27, the J gene TRBJ2-7; 9 nucleotides match TRBD2. There are 15 residues in the CDR3. V dropped 6 bases and J dropped 4; count of bases not matched to a gene: 10. Germline assignment: CDR1 MNHEY and CDR2 SMNVEV (reference sequence). In DNA, the CDR3 is TGTGCCAGCAGCTCCTTAGCGGGAGTGAGGTACGAGCAGTACTTC. Translating gives CASSSLAGVRYEQYF.

The CDR3 DNA sequence: TGTGCCAGCAGGCCGGGGCCCTCGGACACTGAAGCTTTCTTT. Protein product: CASRPGPSDTEAFF. The chain employs TRBV2 and TRBJ1-1; the D gene is possibly TRBD1 (5 bases). The CDR3 is 14 amino acids. The germline V gene encodes CDR1 SNHLY and CDR2 FYNNEI. Trimming took 6 bases from V and 3 from J, leaving 14 bases between them.

This clone showed up just a few times. The chain has TRBV19 and TRBJ2-2; D is unclear. Germline V gene data show CDR1 as LNHDA and CDR2 as SQIVND (reference sequence). Trimming shortened V by 7 bases and J by 4 bases, and 7 bases separated the two germline ends. CDR3 length equals 12 residues. For the CDR3, the DNA is TGTGCCAGTAAAAGTTCCACCGGGGAGCTGTTTTTT. Translating gives CASKSSTGELFF.

The rearrangement uses TRBV10-2 and TRBJ2-7; D remains ambiguous. CDR3 length: 13 amino acids. Trimming left V 0 bases short and J 8 bases short, with 11 bases between. Germline CDR1 reads WSHSY; CDR2 reads SAAADI. The CDR3 sequence is CASSESPESKQYF. The CDR3 region has the DNA TGCGCCAGCAGTGAGTCTCCGGAGTCCAAGCAGTACTTC.